The text below deals with one T cell receptor beta chain. The junction departs from germline at one end; a sequencing error may be responsible. Localized lung adenocarcinoma, a non-small cell lung cancer, affected the donors. This entry is derived from a study of CD4 and CD8 cells across lung adenocarcinoma regions. TCRdb called the PCR reads again in MiXCR, with one record for every CDR3 protein. Among some 2,900 distinct CDR3 sequences listed, under 55% were seen once. CDR1 and CDR2 (germline): MNHEY, SVGEGT. This CDR3 is built from 14 residues. The specimen was CD8+ T cells from the center of a lung tumor. The chain uses TRBV6-2 or TRBV6-3 and TRBJ2-3, with D possibly being TRBD1 or TRBD2 (6 bases each). The receptor comes from a male donor with lung adenocarcinoma. The CD4 and CD8 labels of this study may be unreliable. The CDR3: CASSGGPHLETQYF. In nucleotides, the CDR3 is TGTGCGAGCAGTGGGGGGCCCCACCTTGAGACCCAGTACTTT.